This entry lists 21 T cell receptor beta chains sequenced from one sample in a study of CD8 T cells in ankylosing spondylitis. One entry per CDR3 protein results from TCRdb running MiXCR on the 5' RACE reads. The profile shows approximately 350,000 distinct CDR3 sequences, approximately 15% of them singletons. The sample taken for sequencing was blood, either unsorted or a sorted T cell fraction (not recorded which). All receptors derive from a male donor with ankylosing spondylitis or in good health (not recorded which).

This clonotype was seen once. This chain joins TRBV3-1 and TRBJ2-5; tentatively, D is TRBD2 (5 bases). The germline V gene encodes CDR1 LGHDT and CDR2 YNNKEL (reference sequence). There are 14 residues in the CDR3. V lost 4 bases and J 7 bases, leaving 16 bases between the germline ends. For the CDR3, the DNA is TGTGCCAGCAGCCTAAGGGCGGGTCTGGGGACCCAGTACTTC. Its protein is CASSLRAGLGTQYF.

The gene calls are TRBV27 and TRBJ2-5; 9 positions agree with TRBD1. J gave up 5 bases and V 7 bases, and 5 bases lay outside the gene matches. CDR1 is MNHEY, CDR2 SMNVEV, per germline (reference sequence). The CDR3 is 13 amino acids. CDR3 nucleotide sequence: TGTGCCAGCAAACAGGGGGCGGGGGAGACCCAGTACTTC. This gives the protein CASKQGAGETQYF.

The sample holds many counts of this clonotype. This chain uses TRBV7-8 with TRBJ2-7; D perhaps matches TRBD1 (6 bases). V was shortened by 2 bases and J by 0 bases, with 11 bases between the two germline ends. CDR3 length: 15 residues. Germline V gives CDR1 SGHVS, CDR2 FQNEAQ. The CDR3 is CASSLRQASSYEQYF. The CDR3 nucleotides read TGTGCCAGCAGCTTACGACAGGCGAGCTCCTACGAGCAGTACTTC.

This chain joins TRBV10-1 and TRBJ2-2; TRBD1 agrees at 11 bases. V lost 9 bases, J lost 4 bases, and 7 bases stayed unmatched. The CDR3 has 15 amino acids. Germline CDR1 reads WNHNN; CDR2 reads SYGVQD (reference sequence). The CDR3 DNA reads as TGCGCCAGTTCGGGACAGGGGGGTAGCACCGGGGAGCTGTTTTTT. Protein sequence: CASSGQGGSTGELFF.

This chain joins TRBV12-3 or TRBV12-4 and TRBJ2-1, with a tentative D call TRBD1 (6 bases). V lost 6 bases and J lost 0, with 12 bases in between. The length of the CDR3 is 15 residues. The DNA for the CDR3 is TGTGCCAGCAGCCCCGACAGGAGCTCCTACAATGAGCAGTTCTTC. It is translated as CASSPDRSSYNEQFF.

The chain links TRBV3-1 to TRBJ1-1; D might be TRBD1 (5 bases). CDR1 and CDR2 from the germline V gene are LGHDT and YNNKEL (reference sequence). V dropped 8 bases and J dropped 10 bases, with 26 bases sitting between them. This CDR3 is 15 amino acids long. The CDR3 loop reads CASAGREHALGTAFF. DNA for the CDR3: TGTGCCAGCGCTGGGAGGGAACACGCTCTTGGGACAGCTTTCTTT.

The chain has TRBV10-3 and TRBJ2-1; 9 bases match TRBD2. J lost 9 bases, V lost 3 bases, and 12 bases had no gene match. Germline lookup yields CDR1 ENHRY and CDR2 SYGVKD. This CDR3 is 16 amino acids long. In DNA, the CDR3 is TGTGCCATCAGTGAATCCTCAGCGGGAGGAGGGACTGAGCAGTTCTTC. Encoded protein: CAISESSAGGGTEQFF.

CDR3 region: CASSLPRERGGPTDTQYF. The CDR3 DNA reads as TGTGCCAGCAGCTTACCTCGAGAGCGGGGAGGCCCCACAGATACGCAGTATTTT. The chain joins TRBV11-1 to TRBJ2-3; 7 bases line up with TRBD2. Germline V gene lookup returns CDR1 SGHAT and CDR2 FQDESV (reference sequence). The CDR3 is made up of 18 amino acids. Unmatched junction bases numbered 13, after V lost 2 bases and J lost 2 bases. The whole variable domain, filled in from reference TRBV11-1 and TRBJ2-3, reads EAEVAQSPRYKITEKSQAVAFWCDPISGHATLYWYRQILGQGPELLVQFQDESVVDDSQLPKDRFSAERLKGVDSTLKIQPAELGDSAMYLCASSLPRERGGPTDTQYFGPGTRLTVL.

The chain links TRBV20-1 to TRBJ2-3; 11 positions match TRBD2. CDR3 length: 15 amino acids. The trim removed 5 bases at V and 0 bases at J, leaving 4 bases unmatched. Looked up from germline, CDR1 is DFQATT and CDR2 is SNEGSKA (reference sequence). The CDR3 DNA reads TGCAGTGCTCTGACTAGCGGGACAAGCACAGATACGCAGTATTTT. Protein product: CSALTSGTSTDTQYF.

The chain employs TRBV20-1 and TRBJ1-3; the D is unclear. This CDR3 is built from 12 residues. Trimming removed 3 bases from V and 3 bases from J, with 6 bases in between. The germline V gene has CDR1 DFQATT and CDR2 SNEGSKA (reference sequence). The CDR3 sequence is CSASTDGNTIYF. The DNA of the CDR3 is TGCAGTGCTAGTACAGATGGAAACACCATATATTTT.

For the CDR3, the DNA is TGTGCCAGCGGTTCAGGTCGATTCAATAGCAATCAGCCCCAGCATTTT. Amino acids: CASGSGRFNSNQPQHF. The V and J genes are TRBV2 and TRBJ1-5; D is uncertain. The V end was cut by 8 bases, the J end by 0 bases, with 17 bases between. Germline lookup yields CDR1 SNHLY and CDR2 FYNNEI. The CDR3 consists of 16 residues.

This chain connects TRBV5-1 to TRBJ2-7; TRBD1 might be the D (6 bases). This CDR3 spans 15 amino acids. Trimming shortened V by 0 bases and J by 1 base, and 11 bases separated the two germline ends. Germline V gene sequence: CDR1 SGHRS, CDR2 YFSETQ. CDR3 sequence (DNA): TGCGCCAGCAGCTTGGAGCCAGGGGTTTCCTACGAGCAGTACTTC. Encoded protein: CASSLEPGVSYEQYF.

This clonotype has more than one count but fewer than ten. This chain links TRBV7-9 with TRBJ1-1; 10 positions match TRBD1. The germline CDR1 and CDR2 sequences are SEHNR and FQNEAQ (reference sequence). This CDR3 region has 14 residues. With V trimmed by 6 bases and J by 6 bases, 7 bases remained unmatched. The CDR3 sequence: CASRRTGGSAEAFF. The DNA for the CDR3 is TGTGCCAGCAGGCGGACAGGGGGAAGTGCTGAAGCTTTCTTT.

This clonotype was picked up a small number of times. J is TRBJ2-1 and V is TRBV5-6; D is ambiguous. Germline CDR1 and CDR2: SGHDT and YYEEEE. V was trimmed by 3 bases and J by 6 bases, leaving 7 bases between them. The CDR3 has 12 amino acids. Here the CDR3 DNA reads TGTGCCAGCAGCTGGACCAGCAATGAGCAGTTCTTC. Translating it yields CASSWTSNEQFF.

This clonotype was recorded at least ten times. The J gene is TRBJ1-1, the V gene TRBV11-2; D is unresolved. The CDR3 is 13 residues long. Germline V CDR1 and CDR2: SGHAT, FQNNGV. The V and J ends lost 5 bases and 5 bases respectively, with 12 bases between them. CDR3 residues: CASSPMGETEAFF. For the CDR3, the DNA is TGTGCCAGCAGCCCGATGGGAGAAACTGAAGCTTTCTTT.

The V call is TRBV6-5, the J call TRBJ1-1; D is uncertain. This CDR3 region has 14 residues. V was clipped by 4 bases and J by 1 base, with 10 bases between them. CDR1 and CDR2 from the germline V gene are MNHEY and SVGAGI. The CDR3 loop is CASSSLAGNTEAFF. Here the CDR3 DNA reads TGTGCCAGCAGTTCCCTCGCTGGGAACACTGAAGCTTTCTTT.

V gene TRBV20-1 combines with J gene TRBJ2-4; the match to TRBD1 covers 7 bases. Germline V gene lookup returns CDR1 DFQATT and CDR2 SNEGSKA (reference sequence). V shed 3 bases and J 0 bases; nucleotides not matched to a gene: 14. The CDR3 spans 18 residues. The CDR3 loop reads CSASSTGSGTIAKNIQYF. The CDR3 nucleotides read TGCAGTGCTAGTTCGACAGGGTCCGGGACCATAGCCAAAAACATTCAGTACTTC.

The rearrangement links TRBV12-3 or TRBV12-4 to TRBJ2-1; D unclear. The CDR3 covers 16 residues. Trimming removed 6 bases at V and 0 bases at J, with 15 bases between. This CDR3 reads CASSPLVAASYNEQFF. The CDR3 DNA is TGTGCCAGCAGCCCCCTGGTCGCGGCCTCCTACAATGAGCAGTTCTTC.

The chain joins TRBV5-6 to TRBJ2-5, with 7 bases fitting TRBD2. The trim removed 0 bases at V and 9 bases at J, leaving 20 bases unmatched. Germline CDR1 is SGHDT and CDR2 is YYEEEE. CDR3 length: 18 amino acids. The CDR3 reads CASSLGRRPGLLSVAQYF. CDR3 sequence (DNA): TGTGCCAGCAGCTTGGGCCGAAGACCGGGACTACTATCAGTGGCCCAGTACTTC.

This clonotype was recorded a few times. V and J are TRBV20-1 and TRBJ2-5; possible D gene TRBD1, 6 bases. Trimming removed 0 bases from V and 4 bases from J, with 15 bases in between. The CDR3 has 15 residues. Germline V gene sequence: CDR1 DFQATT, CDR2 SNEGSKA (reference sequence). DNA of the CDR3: TGCAGTGCTAGAGATTCGAGAGGGGGTAGAGAGACCCAGTACTTC. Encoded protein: CSARDSRGGRETQYF.

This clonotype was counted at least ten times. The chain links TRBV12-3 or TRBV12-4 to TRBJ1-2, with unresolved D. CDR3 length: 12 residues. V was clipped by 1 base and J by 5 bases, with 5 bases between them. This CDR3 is CASSLDWYGYTF. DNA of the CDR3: TGTGCCAGCAGTTTAGATTGGTATGGCTACACCTTC.